The 14 T cell receptor beta chains below all came from one sample that was sequenced in a study of blood T cell repertoires in COVID-19. Sequencing used immunoSEQ multiplex PCR; TCRdb keeps in-frame clones, though not all of them. The table records some 230,000 clones, roughly 84% of them present only once. Sequencing was performed on peripheral blood. All receptors come from a woman in her sixties who had recovered from COVID-19.

This rearrangement joins TRBV21-1 to TRBJ1-1. TRBV21-1 is a listed pseudogene. The CDR3 sequence is 13 residues long. CDR3 nucleotide sequence: TGTGCCAGCAACGGGACTGTGAACACTGAAGCTTTCTTT. Protein product: CASNGTVNTEAFF.

V usage is TRBV9 and J usage is TRBJ1-2, with D perhaps TRBD1 (5 bases). V was trimmed by 4 bases and J by 1 base, leaving 11 bases between them. This CDR3 is built from 14 residues. The V gene's germline CDR1 is SGDLS and CDR2 YYNGEE. This CDR3 is CASSPRTNNYGYTF. In nucleotides, the CDR3 is TGTGCCAGCAGCCCTCGGACAAATAACTATGGCTACACCTTC. Drawing the rest from reference TRBV9 and TRBJ1-2, the complete variable domain is DSGVTQTPKHLITATGQRVTLRCSPRSGDLSVYWYQQSLDQGLQFLIQYYNGEERAKGNILERFSAQQFPDLHSELNLSSLELGDSALYFCASSPRTNNYGYTFGSGTRLTVV.

This rearrangement joins TRBV9 to TRBJ2-3; TRBD1 is a possible D gene (5 bases). The germline CDR1 and CDR2 sequences are SGDLS and YYNGEE. CDR3 length: 16 residues. V lost 0 bases and J lost 2, with 13 bases in between. CDR3 nucleotides: TGTGCCAGCAGCGTAGAGGGGCCCTCAATCACAGATACGCAGTATTTT. Its translation is CASSVEGPSITDTQYF.

Only one count was recorded for this clone. The rearrangement links TRBV2 to TRBJ2-7; no clear D gene. Germline V CDR1 and CDR2: SNHLY, FYNNEI. The CDR3 spans 15 residues. V was shortened by 3 bases and J by 0 bases, with 12 bases between the two germline ends. The CDR3 loop reads CASSEGQFSSYEQYF. In nucleotides, the CDR3 is TGTGCCAGCAGTGAGGGCCAGTTCAGCTCCTACGAGCAGTACTTC.

The chain links TRBV27 to TRBJ2-7; D call uncertain. The CDR3 contains 18 residues. Per germline, CDR1 MNHEY and CDR2 SMNVEV (reference sequence). Trimming pared 2 bases from V and 0 bases from J, leaving 20 bases between. The CDR3 here is CASSLRLTRGPSSYEQYF. The CDR3 DNA reads as TGTGCCAGCAGTTTAAGGTTAACTCGCGGTCCGAGCTCCTACGAGCAGTACTTC.

The rearrangement links TRBV6-2 or TRBV6-3 to TRBJ1-1; 8 bases match TRBD1. With V trimmed by 6 bases and J by 6 bases, 15 bases remained unmatched. This CDR3 region has 16 residues. The germline gives CDR1 MNHEY, CDR2 SVGEGT. CDR3 bases: TGTGCCAGCAGCCCCCAGGGGGCCCGGCCCCTCTCTGAAGCTTTCTTT. This encodes CASSPQGARPLSEAFF.

The chain has TRBV3-1 (or the pseudogene TRBV3-2) and TRBJ2-3; D is unresolved. CDR3 length equals 12 residues. Trimming removed 0 bases from V and 9 bases from J, with 7 bases in between. Germline CDR1 reads LGHDT; CDR2 reads YNNKEL (reference sequence). The CDR3 DNA is TGTGCCAGCAGCCAAGATCCCCCAACGCAGTATTTT. The encoded protein is CASSQDPPTQYF.

This chain joins TRBV6-5 and TRBJ1-2; 9 positions match TRBD1. The CDR3 is 14 residues long. Germline values: CDR1 MNHEY, CDR2 SVGAGI. V shed 6 bases and J 2 bases; nucleotides not matched to a gene: 4. For the CDR3, the DNA is TGTGCCAGCAGGGAGACAGGGGGGAACTATGGCTACACCTTC. Translated, it gives CASRETGGNYGYTF.

This rearrangement joins TRBV29-1 to TRBJ2-7, with a possible D match to TRBD2 (6 bases). In germline, CDR1 is SQVTM, CDR2 ANQGSEA. The CDR3 consists of 11 residues. V lost 6 bases to trimming and J lost 0 bases, with 6 bases between them. This chain's CDR3 is CSVGSSYEQYF. DNA for the CDR3: TGCAGCGTCGGGAGCTCCTACGAGCAGTACTTC.

The chain carries TRBV21-1 and TRBJ2-2; the D call in the table, TRBD1, was not verified against the DNA. TRBV21-1 represents a pseudogene. The CDR3 has 15 amino acids. The CDR3 DNA sequence: TGTGCCAGCAGCAATCGGCAGGGTACCACCGGGGAGCTGTTTTTT. It yields the protein CASSNRQGTTGELFF.

The CDR3 DNA follows: TGTGCCAGCACCTCCGATGGCGACAGGTCCTACGAGCAGTACTTC. It specifies CASTSDGDRSYEQYF. This chain joins TRBV6-6 and TRBJ2-7, with D possibly matching TRBD1 (6 bases). Trimming took off 7 bases at V and 1 base at J, with 17 bases between the two ends. Germline V gene lookup returns CDR1 MNHNY and CDR2 SVGAGI (reference sequence). The CDR3 is made up of 15 amino acids.

The rearrangement uses TRBV6-5 and TRBJ2-7; 11 bases fit TRBD1. Germline CDR1 MNHEY, CDR2 SVGAGI. This CDR3 has 15 amino acids. V lost 2 bases to trimming and J lost 2 bases; unmatched junction nucleotides: 2. The CDR3 reads CASSYVGQGAYEQYF. The CDR3 DNA reads TGTGCCAGCAGTTACGTGGGACAGGGGGCCTACGAGCAGTACTTC.

The rearrangement uses TRBV4-2 and TRBJ2-5, with TRBD2 as a possible D gene (6 bases). V lost 4 bases and J 5 bases, leaving 17 bases between the germline ends. CDR1 is LGHNA and CDR2 is YNFKEQ in the germline V gene. The CDR3 runs 15 residues. The CDR3 bases are TGTGCCAGCAGCCGAAGCCCTAGCGTTCAGGAGACCCAGTACTTC. This sequence encodes CASSRSPSVQETQYF.

The chain couples TRBV6-5 to TRBJ2-3, with D possibly matching TRBD2 (5 bases). Trimming removed 8 bases from V and 2 bases from J, with 11 bases in between. The germline V gene has CDR1 MNHEY and CDR2 SVGAGI. CDR3 length equals 13 residues. The CDR3 DNA reads TGTGCCAGCCGGGGATCGGCCACAGATACGCAGTATTTT. It codes for CASRGSATDTQYF.